This T cell receptor (beta chain) was sequenced for a study of vaccination and CD4 T cells after COVID-19 (dated by TCRdb to the early 2020s). For the wider study: Convalescent patients had a positive SARS-CoV-2 result on nasal swab PCR, and of these patients, several had mild disease and one had severe disease. Six males and four females were included in the convalescent cohort, with two Hispanic individuals, seven Caucasians, two Asians and one multiracial person represented. Participants received two doses of either the Pfizer-BioNTech BNT162b2 vaccine (n=8) or the Moderna mRNA-1273 vaccine (n=2). Post-COVID blood samples were collected from convalescent patients a median of roughly 100 days after diagnosis, with a range of about 30 to 170 days. Post-vaccine blood samples were taken a median of around 77 days after the second vaccine dose, with a range of roughly 14 to 241 days. Culture stimuli were overlapping spike peptide pools from SARS-CoV-2 and from the common cold coronaviruses HCoV-NL63, HCoV-OC43 and HCoV-229E. Control cultures received a CEFX viral epitope pool as the positive control, an HIV-1 Nef peptide pool as the negative control, or no peptide. The spike-specific CD4+ TCR repertoire was compared before and after mRNA vaccination in 10 to 11 COVID-19 convalescent patients and several infection-naive healthy vaccine recipients.

The CDR3, cysteine through phenylalanine, is 15 amino acids long. Only CDR3 DNA is held: 45 bases, read in frame from base 1. Based on the germline V gene, the CDR1 and CDR2 sequences are SNHLY and FYNNEI. Trimmed from V: 3 bases; trimmed from J: 2 bases; junction bases lacking a gene match: 4. This specimen's treatment or condition label, interpreted: 10-day PBMC culture with coronavirus spike peptide pools or control peptides (ViraFEST assay). The study used the ViraFEST assay, which expanded antigen-specific T cells with peptide pools and then identified expanded clonotypes by TCR sequencing. The convalescent patients' positive SARS-CoV-2 PCR tests were from March to December 2020, which was before the Alpha, Beta and Delta variants emerged in the United States. Each well held some 2 million PBMCs cultured in IMDM containing approximately 5% human AB serum and approximately 9.4 IU/ml IL-2, with 10 ug/ml peptide pools added. On days 3 and 7, half of the culture medium was replaced with fresh IL-2-containing medium. After around 11 days of culture, CD4+ T cells were isolated by negative selection with the EasySep CD4+ T cell isolation kit. Ficoll-Paque Plus gradient centrifugation was used to isolate PBMCs from whole blood, and the isolated PBMCs were then either used fresh or cryopreserved at -140C. Triplicate wells were generally used for each culture condition.

Broader findings and caveats from the paper: Only a relatively small number of convalescent patients were included in the study, and early timepoints following natural infection were not analyzed. Although the median number of SARS-CoV-2-reactive clonotypes went up from roughly 22 after infection to more than 30 after vaccination, the increase was not significant. Among the post-vaccine SARS-CoV-2-reactive clones in convalescent patients, a median 86.3% showed up only after vaccination, which suggests vaccine-specific priming. Nearly all vaccine-specific clones in convalescent patients (304 of 307) were mono-reactive for SARS-CoV-2 spike rather than cross-reactive with common cold coronaviruses.

The method behind the library was PCR. At the Johns Hopkins FTIC core, DNA from the cultured CD4+ T cells underwent TCR sequencing with the Oncomine TCR Beta short-read assay. Genomic DNA was extracted from the cultured CD4+ T cells with the QIAamp micro DNA kit. Oncomine TCR Beta libraries from cultured CD4+ T cells were pooled using unique dual indexes and sequenced on an Illumina iSeq 100. As for how the authors treated the data: Non-productive sequences were removed, and CDR3s that did not start with C, did not end with F or W, or were shorter than 7 amino acids were discarded. Antigen-specific clonotypes were identified with the MANAFEST web application by comparing peptide-stimulated wells with reference and other culture wells. Positive clones required FDR below 0.05, an odds ratio above 5, and productive frequency above 0.1% in at least two of three replicate wells. A clonotype was classed as cross-reactive if the clonotype showed significant expansion both in SARS-CoV-2 spike wells and in at least one common cold coronavirus spike condition. Levenshtein distances (stringdist) and unrooted phylogenetic trees (ape) in R version 3.6.1 were used to assess CDR3 homology. TCRdb reanalyzed the raw reads on its own, using fastp at Q25 for trimming and MiXCR for clone calling, and kept in-frame beta chains. One record per CDR3 amino acid sequence lists the most common genes and DNA. TCRdb, not the original authors, processed these V and J calls. The sample records approximately 4,400 distinct CDR3 sequences, 37% of which are singletons. Jointly, the top ten make up approximately 56% of the sample.

This clonotype was observed a few times. This clone's antigen is unknown. The sample holds no much larger clone one base away, and base qualities are not on file. The clonotype was recovered from a human donor who had recovered from COVID-19. The chain links TRBV2 with TRBJ2-5; the central 9 bases match TRBD1. The specimen comprised CD4+ T cells from blood, cultured in vitro, sampled after SARS-CoV-2 vaccination. Read as DNA, the sequence is TGTGCCAGCAGTGAGGACAGGGGCCCTCAAGAGACCCAGTACTTC. This sequence encodes CASSEDRGPQETQYF. The CDR3, completed at both ends by the reference TRBV2 and TRBJ2-5 genes, gives the full variable domain EPEVTQTPSHQVTQMGQEVILRCVPISNHLYFYWYRQILGQKVEFLVSFYNNEISEKSEIFDDQFSVERPDGSNFTLKIRSTKLEDSAMYFCASSEDRGPQETQYFGPGTRLLVL.